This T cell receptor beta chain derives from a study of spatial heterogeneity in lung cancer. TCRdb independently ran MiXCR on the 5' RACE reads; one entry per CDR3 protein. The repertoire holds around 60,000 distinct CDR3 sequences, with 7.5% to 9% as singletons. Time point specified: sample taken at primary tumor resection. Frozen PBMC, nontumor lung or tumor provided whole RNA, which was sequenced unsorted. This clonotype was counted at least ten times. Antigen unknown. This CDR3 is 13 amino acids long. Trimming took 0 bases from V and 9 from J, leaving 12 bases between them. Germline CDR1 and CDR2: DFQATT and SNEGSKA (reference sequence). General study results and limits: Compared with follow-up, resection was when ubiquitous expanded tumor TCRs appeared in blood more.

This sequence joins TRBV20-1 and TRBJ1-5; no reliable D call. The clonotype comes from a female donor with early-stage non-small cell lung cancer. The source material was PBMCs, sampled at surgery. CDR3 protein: CSAREAVRLPQHF. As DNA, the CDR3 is TGCAGTGCTAGAGAGGCCGTTCGTCTGCCCCAGCATTTT.